This TCR beta chain was sequenced during a study of T cells in localized non-small cell lung cancer. TCRdb's copy holds only in-frame clones and misses some; the assay was immunoSEQ multiplex PCR. The table has tens of thousands of clones, 79% seen once. The trim removed 1 base at V and 2 bases at J, leaving 13 bases unmatched. Germline CDR1 is LGHNA and CDR2 is YSLEER. This CDR3 region has 19 residues. Regarding this clone: Its antigen is unidentified.

Study conclusions and caveats: In adjacent lung appeared a median around 54 of the top 100 tumor clones. In uninvolved adjacent lung, T cell clonality reached its highest value, exceeding tumor. Owing to sequencing of a solitary tumor region, heterogeneity cannot be discounted.

The clonotype comes from a woman aged 35 to 75 with stage II squamous cell lung carcinoma. The rearrangement uses TRBV4-3 and TRBJ2-3, with 9 bases aligning to TRBD2. The source material was PBMCs, sampled before any cancer treatment. This chain's CDR3 is CASSQAVGTSGRSTDTQYF. In nucleotides, the CDR3 is TGCGCCAGCAGCCAAGCCGTGGGCACTAGCGGGCGATCCACAGATACGCAGTATTTT.